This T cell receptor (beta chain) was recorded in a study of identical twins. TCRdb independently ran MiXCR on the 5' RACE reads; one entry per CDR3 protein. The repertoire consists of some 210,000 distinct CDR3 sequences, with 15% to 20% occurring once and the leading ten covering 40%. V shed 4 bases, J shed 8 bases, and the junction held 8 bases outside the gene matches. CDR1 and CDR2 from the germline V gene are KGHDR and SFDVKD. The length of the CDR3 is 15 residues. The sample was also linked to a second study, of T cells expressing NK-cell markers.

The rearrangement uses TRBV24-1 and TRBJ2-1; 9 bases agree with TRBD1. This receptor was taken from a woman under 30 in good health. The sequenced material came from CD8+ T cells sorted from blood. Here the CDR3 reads CATSDPTGGSYEQFF. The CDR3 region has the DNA TGTGCCACCAGTGACCCGACAGGGGGATCATATGAGCAGTTCTTC.